Listed here are 15 T cell receptor beta chains from one sample, sequenced in a study of Graves' ophthalmopathy and Graves' hyperthyroidism. RNA transcripts provided the template for amplifying TCR beta CDR3 regions. After a first-round RT-PCR with HTBI primers, a second-round multiplex PCR was run. TCRdb redid the calling of the multiplex PCR reads with MiXCR, one entry per CDR3 protein. The data show 900,000 to 1,200,000 distinct CDR3 sequences, with about 38% seen just once and 11% held by the top ten. Sequenced sample: peripheral blood or thyroid tissue (not recorded which). These receptors came from an adult man with Graves' hyperthyroidism.

The chain uses TRBV5-6 and TRBJ1-5; 8 bases map to TRBD1. V lost 8 bases to trimming and J lost 6 bases; unmatched junction nucleotides: 10. There are 14 residues in the CDR3. Germline lookup yields CDR1 SGHDT and CDR2 YYEEEE. The CDR3 DNA reads TGTGCCAGTAGCACGGGGACAGGAGTTCAGCCCCAGCATTTT. Translated: CASSTGTGVQPQHF.

This clonotype was detected ten times or more. The chain carries TRBV19 and TRBJ1-6; D unclear. This CDR3 is built from 12 residues. The ends were cut back, 3 bases at V and 8 bases at J, with 5 bases in the middle. Per the germline V gene, CDR1 is LNHDA and CDR2 is SQIVND (reference sequence). CDR3 protein: CASSIPYSPLHF. The CDR3 DNA sequence: TGTGCCAGTAGTATTCCTTATTCACCCCTCCACTTT.

In this sample, this clonotype turned up a few times. The genes are TRBV30 and TRBJ2-5; no clear D gene. Germline CDR1 and CDR2: GTSNPN and SVGIG (reference sequence). The V end lost 2 bases, the J end lost 5 bases, and 3 bases lay between the germline ends. The CDR3 runs 10 residues. The CDR3 protein is CAWSRETQYF. The CDR3 DNA reads as TGTGCCTGGAGTAGGGAGACCCAGTACTTC.

The chain recombines TRBV29-1 with TRBJ2-7; 7 nucleotides match TRBD1. Germline V CDR1 and CDR2: SQVTM, ANQGSEA. The CDR3 loop spans 13 amino acids. V lost 7 bases, J lost 6 bases, and 12 bases stayed unmatched. The CDR3 nucleotides read TGCAGCGACATGACAGGGACGGTAGCCGAGCAGTACTTC. Its translation is CSDMTGTVAEQYF.

J is TRBJ2-2 and V is TRBV25-1, with a weak D call TRBD1 (5 bases). The CDR3 runs 15 residues. The V and J ends lost 1 base and 5 bases respectively, with 11 bases between them. Germline V gene lookup returns CDR1 MGHDK and CDR2 SYGVNS. DNA of the CDR3: TGTGCCAGCAGTGAATGGGGCGTTATAACCGGGGAGCTGTTTTTT. It translates to CASSEWGVITGELFF.

V usage is TRBV29-1 and J usage is TRBJ1-5; D is undetermined. This CDR3 is built from 11 residues. V was clipped by 4 bases and J by 6 bases, with 7 bases between them. The germline CDR1 and CDR2 sequences are SQVTM and ANQGSEA. CDR3 DNA sequence: TGCAGCGTTGCGGACGGTCAGCCCCAGCATTTT. It specifies CSVADGQPQHF.

The V gene is TRBV29-1, the J gene TRBJ2-5; perhaps TRBD2 as D (5 bases). V lost 0 bases and J 7 bases, leaving 12 bases between the germline ends. CDR1 is SQVTM and CDR2 is ANQGSEA in the germline V gene. There are 13 residues in the CDR3. Here the CDR3 DNA reads TGCAGCGTTGAAGATCGGGCCGAGGGGACCCAGTACTTC. Amino acid sequence: CSVEDRAEGTQYF.

This clonotype has a single count. The V call is TRBV27, the J call TRBJ2-7, with a weak D call TRBD2 (6 bases). This CDR3 contains 12 residues. The V and J ends lost 0 bases and 12 bases respectively, with 12 bases between them. From germline, CDR1 is MNHEY and CDR2 SMNVEV (reference sequence). The CDR3 loop is CASSLSGGLLYF. The CDR3 region has the DNA TGTGCCAGCAGTTTATCGGGGGGATTGCTGTACTTC.

This clonotype was detected a few times. V gene TRBV5-1 combines with J gene TRBJ2-6; D not resolved. The CDR3 consists of 18 residues. Trimming shortened V by 4 bases and J by 0 bases, and 17 bases separated the two germline ends. CDR1 and CDR2 (germline): SGHRS, YFSETQ. The CDR3 region has the DNA TGCGCCAGCAGCCTGGGTATGGTAGAAAGCTCTGGGGCCAACGTCCTGACTTTC. Translating it yields CASSLGMVESSGANVLTF.

The V gene is TRBV6-2 or TRBV6-3, the J gene TRBJ1-6; D gene unclear. V lost 4 bases and J 3 bases, leaving 16 bases between the germline ends. The CDR3 consists of 17 residues. The germline V gene has CDR1 MNHEY and CDR2 SVGEGT. The CDR3 here is CASSLDGTSFYNSPLHF. The DNA for the CDR3 is TGTGCCAGCAGTTTAGATGGTACGTCGTTCTATAATTCACCCCTCCACTTT.

The V and J genes are TRBV27 and TRBJ2-7; the D call may be TRBD1 or TRBD2 (5 bases each). The germline V gene has CDR1 MNHEY and CDR2 SMNVEV (reference sequence). CDR3 length equals 13 residues. V was clipped by 3 bases and J by 6 bases, with 12 bases between them. CDR3 residues: CASSFPGTGEQYF. For the CDR3, the DNA is TGTGCCAGCAGTTTCCCTGGGACCGGCGAGCAGTACTTC.

This clonotype was counted only a few times. CDR3 region: CASSLDWDRAYEQYF. The CDR3 DNA follows: TGCGCCAGCAGCCTCGACTGGGACAGGGCCTACGAGCAGTACTTC. The rearrangement uses TRBV4-3 and TRBJ2-7; 9 nucleotides align to TRBD1. J gave up 2 bases and V 4 bases, and 6 bases lay outside the gene matches. The CDR3 spans 15 residues. CDR1 and CDR2 from the germline V gene are LGHNA and YSLEER.

This clonotype has only a few counts. This sequence joins TRBV20-1 and TRBJ1-5; the match to TRBD1 covers 12 bases. Germline CDR1 DFQATT, CDR2 SNEGSKA (reference sequence). V lost 0 bases and J lost 8; bases outside the gene matches: 11. The CDR3 length is 17 residues. CDR3 sequence reads: CSARDFGTGGEVEPQHF. The CDR3 bases are TGCAGTGCTAGAGATTTCGGGACAGGGGGCGAAGTGGAGCCCCAGCATTTT.

The chain employs TRBV7-9 and TRBJ2-7, with D unclear. The CDR3 has 12 amino acids. Germline-derived CDR1 and CDR2 are SEHNR and FQNEAQ (reference sequence). The V and J ends lost 2 bases and 7 bases respectively, with 9 bases between them. The CDR3 spells CASSLSWVEQYF. Here the CDR3 DNA reads TGTGCCAGCAGCTTAAGCTGGGTTGAGCAGTACTTC.

The V call is TRBV10-3, the J call TRBJ2-7; 12 nucleotides match TRBD1. CDR1 is ENHRY, CDR2 SYGVKD, per germline. The CDR3 has 14 amino acids. The trim removed 6 bases at V and 4 bases at J, leaving 4 bases unmatched. This chain's CDR3 is CAISMGQGAYEQYF. The CDR3 nucleotides read TGTGCCATCAGCATGGGACAGGGGGCTTACGAGCAGTACTTC.